This TCR beta chain stems from a study of blood T cell repertoires in COVID-19. Study details: Samples came from the United States, Italy and Spain, spanning acute and convalescent COVID-19. The cDNA or gDNA used as material had been derived from T cells, B-cell-depleted T cells, or PBMCs.

Participants came from roughly 25 US areas, aged about 18 to 89 years. The study assigned cohorts using participant-reported clinical history. The CDR3 has 15 residues. CDR1 is LGHNA and CDR2 is YNFKEQ in the germline V gene. V lost 0 bases, J lost 6 bases, and 14 bases lay in between. Clones were read by immunoSEQ multiplex PCR, and TCRdb kept only the in-frame ones, dropping some. The sample carries some 400,000 clones, roughly nine tenths recorded once. This chain joins TRBV4-2 and TRBJ1-1; a possible D gene is TRBD1 (5 bases). The receptor comes from a man aged 30 to 45 who had recovered from COVID-19. Sequenced input: PBMCs or T cells enriched from blood (not recorded which). CDR3 sequence reads: CASSQDLQGSAEAFF. CDR3 sequence (DNA): TGTGCCAGCAGCCAAGATCTTCAGGGTTCCGCTGAAGCTTTCTTT.